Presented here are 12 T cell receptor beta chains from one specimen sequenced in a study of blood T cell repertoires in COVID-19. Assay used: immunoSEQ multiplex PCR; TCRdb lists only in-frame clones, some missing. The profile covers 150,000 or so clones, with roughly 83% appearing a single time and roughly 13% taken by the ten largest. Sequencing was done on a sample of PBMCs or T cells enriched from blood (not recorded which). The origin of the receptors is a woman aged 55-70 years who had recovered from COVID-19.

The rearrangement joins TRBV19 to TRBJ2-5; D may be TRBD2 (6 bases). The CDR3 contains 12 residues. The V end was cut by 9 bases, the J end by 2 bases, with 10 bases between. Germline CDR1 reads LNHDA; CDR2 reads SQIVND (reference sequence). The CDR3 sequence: CASSGLQETQYF. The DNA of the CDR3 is TGTGCCAGCTCGGGACTGCAAGAGACCCAGTACTTC.

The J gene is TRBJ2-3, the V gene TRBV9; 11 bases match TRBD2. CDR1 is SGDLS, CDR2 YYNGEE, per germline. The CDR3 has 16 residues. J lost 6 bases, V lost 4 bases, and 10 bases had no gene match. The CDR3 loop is CASSQYSTSGGDTQYF. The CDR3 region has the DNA TGTGCCAGCAGCCAATACTCTACTAGCGGGGGCGATACGCAGTATTTT.

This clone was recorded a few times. CDR3: CASSYERAGAAFF. CDR3 coding DNA: TGTGCCAGCAGTTACGAGAGGGCAGGTGCAGCTTTCTTT. This sequence joins TRBV6-2 or TRBV6-3 and TRBJ1-1; D unresolved. Germline CDR1 MNHEY, CDR2 SVGEGT. Trimming shortened V by 2 bases and J by 10 bases, and 14 bases separated the two germline ends. This CDR3 has 13 residues.

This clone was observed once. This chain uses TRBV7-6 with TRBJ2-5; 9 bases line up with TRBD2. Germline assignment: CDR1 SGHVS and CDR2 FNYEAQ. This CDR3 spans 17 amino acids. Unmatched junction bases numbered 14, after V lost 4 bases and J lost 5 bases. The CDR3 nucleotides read TGTGCCAGCAGCTCGCTAGCGGGGTTTGGCCCCTCGGAGACCCAGTACTTC. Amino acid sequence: CASSSLAGFGPSETQYF.

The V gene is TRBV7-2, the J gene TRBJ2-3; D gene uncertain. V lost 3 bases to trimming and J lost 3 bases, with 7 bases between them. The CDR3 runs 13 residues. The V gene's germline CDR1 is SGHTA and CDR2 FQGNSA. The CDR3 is CASSFEYTDTQYF. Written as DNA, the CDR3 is TGTGCCAGCAGCTTCGAGTATACAGATACGCAGTATTTT. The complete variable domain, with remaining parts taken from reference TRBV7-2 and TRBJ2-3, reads GAGVSQSPSNKVTEKGKDVELRCDPISGHTALYWYRQSLGQGLEFLIYFQGNSAPDKSGLPSDRFSAERTGGSVSTLTIQRTQQEDSAVYLCASSFEYTDTQYFGPGTRLTVL.

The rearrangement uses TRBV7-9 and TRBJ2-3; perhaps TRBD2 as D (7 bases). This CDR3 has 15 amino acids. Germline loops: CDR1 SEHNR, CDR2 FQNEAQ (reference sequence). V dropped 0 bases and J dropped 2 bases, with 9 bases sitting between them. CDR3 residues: CASSLAGGATDTQYF. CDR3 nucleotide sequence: TGTGCCAGCAGCTTAGCTGGGGGGGCCACAGATACGCAGTATTTT.

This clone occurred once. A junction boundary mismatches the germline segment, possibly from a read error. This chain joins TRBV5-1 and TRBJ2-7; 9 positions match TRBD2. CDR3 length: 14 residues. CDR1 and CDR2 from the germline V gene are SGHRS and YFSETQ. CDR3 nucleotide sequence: TGCGCCAGCAGCCCCGGACTAGCGATAATAAACGGGGACTTC. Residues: CASSPGLAIINGDF.

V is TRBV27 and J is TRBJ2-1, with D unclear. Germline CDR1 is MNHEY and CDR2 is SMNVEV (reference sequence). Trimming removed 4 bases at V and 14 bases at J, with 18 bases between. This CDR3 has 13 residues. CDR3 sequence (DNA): TGTGCCAGCAGTTCTACCATTGTCCGGTTTGAGTTCTTC. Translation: CASSSTIVRFEFF.

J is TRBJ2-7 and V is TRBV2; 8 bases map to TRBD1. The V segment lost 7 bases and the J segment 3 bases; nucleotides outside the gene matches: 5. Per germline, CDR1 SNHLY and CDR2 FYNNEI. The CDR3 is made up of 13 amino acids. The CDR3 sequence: CASTRDRLYEQYF. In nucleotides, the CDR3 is TGTGCCAGCACCCGGGACAGGCTCTACGAGCAGTACTTC.

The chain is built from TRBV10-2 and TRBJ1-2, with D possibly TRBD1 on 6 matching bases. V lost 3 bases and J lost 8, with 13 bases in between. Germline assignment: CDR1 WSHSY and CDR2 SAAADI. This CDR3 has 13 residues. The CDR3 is CASSEGPGGGYTF. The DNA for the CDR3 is TGCGCCAGCAGTGAAGGACCGGGGGGCGGCTACACCTTC.

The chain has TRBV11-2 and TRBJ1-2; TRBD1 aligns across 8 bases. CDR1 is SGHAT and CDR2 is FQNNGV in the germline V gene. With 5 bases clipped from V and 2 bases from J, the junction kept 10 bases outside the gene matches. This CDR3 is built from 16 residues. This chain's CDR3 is CASSPLDRGINYGYTF. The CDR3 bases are TGTGCCAGCAGCCCCCTAGACAGGGGCATAAACTATGGCTACACCTTC.

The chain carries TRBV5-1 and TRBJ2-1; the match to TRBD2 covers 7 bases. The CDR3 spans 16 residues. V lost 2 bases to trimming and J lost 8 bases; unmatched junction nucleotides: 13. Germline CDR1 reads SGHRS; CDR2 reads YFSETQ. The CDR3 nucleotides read TGCGCCAGCAGCTTATCGTCGGGTGGACTAGTATATGAGCAGTTCTTC. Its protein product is CASSLSSGGLVYEQFF.